The sequence of this T cell receptor beta chain was determined in a study of T cells in localized non-small cell lung cancer. Whole-study results and caveats: The tumor had only one region sequenced, so heterogeneity remains possible. There were a median roughly 60 of the top 100 tumor clones appearing in adjacent lung. In uninvolved adjacent lung, T cell clonality reached its highest value, exceeding tumor.

Trimming stripped 6 bases from V and 1 base from J, with 11 bases between. The CDR3 spans 14 residues. Germline V gene lookup returns CDR1 SNHLY and CDR2 FYNNEI. Concerning this clone itself: Its cognate antigen is unknown.

Sequencing used immunoSEQ multiplex PCR; TCRdb keeps in-frame clones, though not all of them. The table has about 82,000 clones, around three quarters seen once. The sequence came from a man aged 40 to 70 with stage II squamous cell lung carcinoma. This sequence joins TRBV2 and TRBJ2-3; weak D call: TRBD2 (6 bases). This specimen was PBMCs, taken before any cancer treatment. CDR3 DNA sequence: TGTGCCAGCAGCCCCCAGCGGGGCACAGATACGCAGTATTTT. Residues: CASSPQRGTDTQYF.